This paragraph reports one T cell receptor (beta chain). The record originates from a study of Graves' ophthalmopathy and Graves' hyperthyroidism. The CDR3 extends over 14 amino acids. V lost 4 bases and J 0 bases, leaving 10 bases between the germline ends. Germline V lookup: CDR1 MNHEY, CDR2 SVGAGI. RNA transcripts were the source from which TCR beta CDR3 regions were amplified. HTBI primers were employed in first-round RT-PCR, then a second-round multiplex PCR followed. TCRdb re-analysed the multiplex PCR reads in MiXCR, keeping a single row per CDR3 protein. The repertoire holds some 410,000 distinct CDR3 sequences, with 20% to 25% as singletons.

The TCR comes from a young woman with stable Graves' hyperthyroidism. Sequencing was done on a sample of peripheral blood. The chain combines TRBV6-5 with TRBJ2-7; D is unclear. For the CDR3, the DNA is TGTGCCAGCAGTTCGTCGGTTGTCTCCTACGAGCAGTACTTC. It is translated as CASSSSVVSYEQYF.